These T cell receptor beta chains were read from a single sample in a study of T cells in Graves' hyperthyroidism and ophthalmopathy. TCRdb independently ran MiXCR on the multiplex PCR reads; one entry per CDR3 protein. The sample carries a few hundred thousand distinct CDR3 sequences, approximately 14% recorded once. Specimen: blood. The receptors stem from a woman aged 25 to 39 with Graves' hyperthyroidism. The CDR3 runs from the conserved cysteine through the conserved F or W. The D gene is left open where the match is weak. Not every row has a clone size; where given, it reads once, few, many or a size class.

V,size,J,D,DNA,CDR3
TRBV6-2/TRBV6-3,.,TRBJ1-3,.,TGTGCCAGCGCAGGGACCGACTTCTCTGGAAACACCATATATTTT,CASAGTDFSGNTIYF
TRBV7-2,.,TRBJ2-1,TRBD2,TGTACCAGCAGCTTAGACCATCTAGCGGGAGGAGACAATGAGCAGTTCTTC,CTSSLDHLAGGDNEQFF
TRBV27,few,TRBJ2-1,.,TGTGCCAGCAGTTCAACCCCCGGGAGCTACAATGAGCAGTTCTTC,CASSSTPGSYNEQFF
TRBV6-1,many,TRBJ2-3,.,TGTGCCAGCAGTTATTCGTCGGGGTGGGGAGCAGATACGCAGTATTTT,CASSYSSGWGADTQYF
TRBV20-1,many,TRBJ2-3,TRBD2,TGCAGTGCCCCCCCTGCACTAGCGGGAGTTGCAGATACGCAGTATTTT,CSAPPALAGVADTQYF
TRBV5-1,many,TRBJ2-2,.,TGCGCCAGCAGCCCCTCCTCGCAGGTACCGAACACCGGGGAGCTGTTTTTT,CASSPSSQVPNTGELFF
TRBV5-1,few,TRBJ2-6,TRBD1,TGCGCCAGCAGCATCGGGACAGGGGCCTCTGGGGCCAACGTCCTGACTTTC,CASSIGTGASGANVLTF
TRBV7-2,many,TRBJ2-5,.,TGTGCCAGCAGTTCACTTCTAGGCAGAGAGACCCAGTACTTC,CASSSLLGRETQYF
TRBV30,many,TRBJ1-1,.,TGTGCCTGGAGTCTCGCGGGCACTGAAGCTTTCTTT,CAWSLAGTEAFF
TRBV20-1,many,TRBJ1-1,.,TGCAGTGCTAGAGCCAGGGTAACTGAAGCTTTCTTT,CSARARVTEAFF
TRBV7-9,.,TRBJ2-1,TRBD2,TGTGCCAGCAGCTTAACGACTAGCGGGAGATGGTATGAGCAGTTCTTC,CASSLTTSGRWYEQFF
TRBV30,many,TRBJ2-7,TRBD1,TGTGCCTGGAGTAAACTAGCTTATGGGACAGGAAATCGGGAGCAGTACTTC,CAWSKLAYGTGNREQYF
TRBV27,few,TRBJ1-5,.,TGTGCCAGCAACCCTCTCGGACACCCCAATCAGCCCCAGCATTTT,CASNPLGHPNQPQHF
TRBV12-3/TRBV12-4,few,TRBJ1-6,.,TGTGCCAGCAGTCCTGCCGGGGCCACCTATAATTCACCCCTCCACTTT,CASSPAGATYNSPLHF
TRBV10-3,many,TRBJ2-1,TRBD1,TGTGCCACCGGACAGGAGATCAATGAGCAGTTCTTC,CATGQEINEQFF
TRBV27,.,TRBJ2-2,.,TGTGCCAGCAACGGCAGGCAGAACACCGGGGAGCTGTTTTTT,CASNGRQNTGELFF
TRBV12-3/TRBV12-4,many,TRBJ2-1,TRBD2,TGTGCCAGCAGTAGAGCGGGAGCGTTCGGTAATGAGCAGTTCTTC,CASSRAGAFGNEQFF
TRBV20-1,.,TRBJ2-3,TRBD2,TGCAGTGCTAGAAGGGCTAGCGGGAGACCAGATACGCAGTATTTT,CSARRASGRPDTQYF
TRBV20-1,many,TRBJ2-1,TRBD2,TGCAGTGCAAATGGGTTCCAACTAGCGGGAGTCAATGAGCAGTTCTTC,CSANGFQLAGVNEQFF
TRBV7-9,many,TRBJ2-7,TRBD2,TGTGCCAGCAGCTACCGGACTAGCGGGTACTCCTACGAGCAGTACTTC,CASSYRTSGYSYEQYF
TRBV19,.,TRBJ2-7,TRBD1,TGTGCCAGTAGTATCCCTAAAGACAGGGGCACCTACGAGCAGTACTTC,CASSIPKDRGTYEQYF
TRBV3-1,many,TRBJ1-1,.,TGTGCCAGCAGGACAACGAACACTGAAGCTTTCTTT,CASRTTNTEAFF
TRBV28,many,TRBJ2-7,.,TGTGCCAGCAGACTGACAGGTCCCTACGAGCAGTACTTC,CASRLTGPYEQYF
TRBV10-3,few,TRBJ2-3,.,TGTGCCATCAGTGAGTCCTCAAGCGGGAGCACAGATACGCAGTATTTT,CAISESSSGSTDTQYF
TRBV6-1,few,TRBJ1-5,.,TGTGCCAGCAGTTCTTGGGACACCATATTGCCCCAGCATTTT,CASSSWDTILPQHF
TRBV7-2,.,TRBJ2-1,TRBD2,TGTGCCAGCAGCCCTTGGGTAGCGGGAGTGGTAACGAATGAGCAGTTCTTC,CASSPWVAGVVTNEQFF
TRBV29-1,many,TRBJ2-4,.,TGCAGCGTTGAGTACGGAAACATTCAGTACTTC,CSVEYGNIQYF
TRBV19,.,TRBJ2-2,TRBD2,TGTGCCAGTAGTATAGGCGGGAGGTTGTCCGGGGAGCTGTTTTTT,CASSIGGRLSGELFF
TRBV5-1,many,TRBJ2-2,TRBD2,TGCGCCAGCAGCATTGCGGGAGATTATACCGGGGAGCTGTTTTTT,CASSIAGDYTGELFF
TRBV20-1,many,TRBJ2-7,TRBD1,TGCAGTGCTAGAGCGAGGGACAGGGGCTACGAGCAGTACTTC,CSARARDRGYEQYF
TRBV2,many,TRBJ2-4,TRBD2,TGTGCCAGCAGAGGACTAGCGGACGCCAAAAACATTCAGTACTTC,CASRGLADAKNIQYF
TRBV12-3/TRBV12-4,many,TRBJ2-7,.,TGTGCCAGCAGTAGGGGAGGTTGGCAGGGCTACGAGCAGTACTTC,CASSRGGWQGYEQYF
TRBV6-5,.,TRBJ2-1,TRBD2,TGTGCCAGCAGCTACAGCCCGGGACTAGCGGCCAATGAGCAGTTCTTC,CASSYSPGLAANEQFF
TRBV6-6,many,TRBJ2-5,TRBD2,TGTGCCAGCAGTTACTCGATAGCGGGACAAGAGACCCAGTACTTC,CASSYSIAGQETQYF
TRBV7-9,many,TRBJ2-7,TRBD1,TGTGCCAGCAGCTTAGAAGGAGGGACAGGGGTGTACGAGCAGTACTTC,CASSLEGGTGVYEQYF